What follows are 10 T cell receptor beta chains derived from one specimen sequenced in a study of blood T cell repertoires in COVID-19. Repertoires were generated with immunoSEQ multiplex PCR, while TCRdb's copy carries only in-frame clones and drops some. Counted here are 140,000 to 150,000 clones, about 90% occurring once; the ten biggest clones make up about 1.8%. The sample consisted of peripheral blood. All receptors come from a woman aged 45-65 years with acute or convalescent COVID-19.

This clone showed up just once. The chain employs TRBV10-2 and TRBJ2-1; D is unclear. Germline CDR1 and CDR2: WSHSY and SAAADI. The CDR3 has 12 amino acids. Trimming cost V 8 bases and J 8 bases, with 13 bases left between them. For the CDR3, the DNA is TGCGCCAGCGTGGGCCTCCATTATGAGCAGTTCTTC. It translates to CASVGLHYEQFF.

The CDR3 DNA reads as TGTGCCAGCTCAATTGACAGGACCTCCTACGAGCAGTACTTC. Its translation is CASSIDRTSYEQYF. The rearrangement joins TRBV18 to TRBJ2-7, with D maybe TRBD1 (6 bases). This CDR3 contains 14 residues. Germline loops: CDR1 KGHSH, CDR2 LQKENI. V shed 5 bases and J shed 0 bases, with 11 bases lying between them.

The V call is TRBV3-1 (or the pseudogene TRBV3-2), the J call TRBJ2-3; 10 bases map to TRBD2. The germline CDR1 and CDR2 sequences are LGHDT and YNNKEL (reference sequence). CDR3 length: 17 amino acids. Losses at the gene ends were 5 bases for V and 6 bases for J; bases not matched to a gene: 14. CDR3 nucleotides: TGTGCCAGCAGCACATGGACTAGCGGTGCTACTCGGGATACGCAGTATTTT. Amino acids: CASSTWTSGATRDTQYF.

The chain employs TRBV5-6 and TRBJ2-7, with D possibly being TRBD2 (5 bases). In germline, CDR1 is SGHDT, CDR2 YYEEEE. V gave up 7 bases and J gave up 4 bases, with 9 bases separating them. The CDR3 is 11 amino acids. The CDR3 loop is CASGSGYEQYF. As DNA, the CDR3 is TGTGCCAGCGGGAGTGGATACGAGCAGTACTTC. The full variable domain, with the rest looked up from reference TRBV5-6 and TRBJ2-7, is DAGVTQSPTHLIKTRGQQVTLRCSPKSGHDTVSWYQQALGQGPQFIFQYYEEEERQRGNFPDRFSGHQFPNYSSELNVNALLLGDSALYLCASGSGYEQYFGPGTRLTVT.

The chain links TRBV4-1 to TRBJ2-3; D may be TRBD1 (5 bases). The V gene lost 0 bases and the J gene lost 6 bases, with 10 bases spanning the gap. CDR3 length: 14 amino acids. Germline values: CDR1 MGHRA, CDR2 YSYEKL. CDR3 DNA: TGCGCCAGCAGCCAAGAGGGGCTCGCGGATACGCAGTATTTT. This translates into CASSQEGLADTQYF.

The V and J genes are TRBV5-1 and TRBJ1-1; a possible D gene is TRBD1 (5 bases). Trimming cost V 0 bases and J 2 bases, with 14 bases left between them. Germline V CDR1 and CDR2: SGHRS, YFSETQ. The CDR3 extends over 16 amino acids. The CDR3 DNA is TGCGCCAGCAGCTTGGCGTTAGCAGGGCCAAACACTGAAGCTTTCTTT. Amino acids: CASSLALAGPNTEAFF.

The chain recombines TRBV5-1 with TRBJ1-1; D is perhaps TRBD1 (5 bases). Looked up from germline, CDR1 is SGHRS and CDR2 is YFSETQ. V lost 4 bases to trimming and J lost 1 base, with 8 bases between them. The CDR3 runs 13 residues. The CDR3 sequence is CASSDQGNTEAFF. The CDR3, as DNA: TGCGCCAGCAGCGACCAGGGGAACACTGAAGCTTTCTTT.

The genes are TRBV15 and TRBJ2-1; 9 bases match TRBD1. Germline CDR1 and CDR2: LNHNV and YYDKDF (reference sequence). The CDR3 covers 15 residues. With 5 bases clipped from V and 4 bases from J, the junction kept 6 bases outside the gene matches. In DNA form, the CDR3 reads TGTGCCACCAGCCGGGACAGGGAAGTGTACAATGAGCAGTTCTTC. Amino acids: CATSRDREVYNEQFF.

The gene calls are TRBV9 and TRBJ1-5, with D possibly TRBD1 on 5 matching bases. This CDR3 has 16 amino acids. CDR1 and CDR2 (germline): SGDLS, YYNGEE. V was clipped by 0 bases and J by 8 bases, with 18 bases between them. CDR3 coding DNA: TGTGCCAGCAGCGTAGGGCAGGGCACTGTGTATGAGCCCCAGCATTTT. This sequence encodes CASSVGQGTVYEPQHF.

The rearrangement links TRBV7-3 to TRBJ2-7, with TRBD2 matching 8 bases. The CDR3 covers 15 residues. Per germline, CDR1 SGHTA and CDR2 FQGTGA. V lost 6 bases and J lost 7; bases outside the gene matches: 14. The CDR3 reads CASSAAGLESGEQYF. In nucleotides, the CDR3 is TGTGCCAGCAGTGCGGCGGGACTAGAGTCGGGTGAGCAGTACTTC.